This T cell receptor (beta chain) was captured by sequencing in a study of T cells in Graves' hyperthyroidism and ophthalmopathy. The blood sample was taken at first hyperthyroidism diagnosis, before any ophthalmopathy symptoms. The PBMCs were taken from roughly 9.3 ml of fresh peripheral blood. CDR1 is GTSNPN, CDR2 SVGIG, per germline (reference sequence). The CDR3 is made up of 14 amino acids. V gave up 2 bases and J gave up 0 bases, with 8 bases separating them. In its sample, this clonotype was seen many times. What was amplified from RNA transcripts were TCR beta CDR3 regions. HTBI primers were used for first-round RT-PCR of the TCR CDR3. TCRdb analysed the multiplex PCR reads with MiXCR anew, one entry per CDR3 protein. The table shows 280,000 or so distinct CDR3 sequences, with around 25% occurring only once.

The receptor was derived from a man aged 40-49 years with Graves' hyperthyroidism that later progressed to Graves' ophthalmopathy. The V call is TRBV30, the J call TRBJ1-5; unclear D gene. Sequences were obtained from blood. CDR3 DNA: TGTGCCTGGAGTTTATGGGCTAGCAATCAGCCCCAGCATTTT. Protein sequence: CAWSLWASNQPQHF.